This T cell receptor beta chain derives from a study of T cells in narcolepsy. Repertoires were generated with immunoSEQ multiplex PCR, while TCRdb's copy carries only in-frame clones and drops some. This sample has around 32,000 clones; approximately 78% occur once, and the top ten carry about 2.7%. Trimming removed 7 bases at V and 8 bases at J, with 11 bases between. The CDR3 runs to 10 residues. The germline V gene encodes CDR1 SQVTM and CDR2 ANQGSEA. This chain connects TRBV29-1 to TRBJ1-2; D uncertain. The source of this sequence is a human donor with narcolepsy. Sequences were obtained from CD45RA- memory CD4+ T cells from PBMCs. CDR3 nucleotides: TGCAGCGCCGGTGAACCCGGCTACACCTTC. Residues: CSAGEPGYTF.